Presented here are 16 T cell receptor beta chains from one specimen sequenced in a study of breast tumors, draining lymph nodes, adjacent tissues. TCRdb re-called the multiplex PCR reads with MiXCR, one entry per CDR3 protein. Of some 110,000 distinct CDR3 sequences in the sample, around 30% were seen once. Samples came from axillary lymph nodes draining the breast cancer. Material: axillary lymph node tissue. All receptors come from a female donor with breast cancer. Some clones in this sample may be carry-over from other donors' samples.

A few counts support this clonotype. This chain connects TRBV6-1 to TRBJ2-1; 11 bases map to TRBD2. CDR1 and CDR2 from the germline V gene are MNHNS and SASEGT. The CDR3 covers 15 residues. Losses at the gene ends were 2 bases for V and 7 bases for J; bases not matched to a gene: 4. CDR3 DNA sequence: TGTGCCAGCAGTGAAATGACTAGCGGGGTAAATGAGCAGTTCTTC. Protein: CASSEMTSGVNEQFF.

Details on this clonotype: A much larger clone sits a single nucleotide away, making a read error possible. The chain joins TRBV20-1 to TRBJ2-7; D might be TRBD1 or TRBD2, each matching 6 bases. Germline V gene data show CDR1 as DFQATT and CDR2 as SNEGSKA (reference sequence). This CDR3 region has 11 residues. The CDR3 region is CSARDRGDLSF. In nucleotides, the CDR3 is TGCAGTGCTAGAGATAGGGGGGACCTTTCCTTC.

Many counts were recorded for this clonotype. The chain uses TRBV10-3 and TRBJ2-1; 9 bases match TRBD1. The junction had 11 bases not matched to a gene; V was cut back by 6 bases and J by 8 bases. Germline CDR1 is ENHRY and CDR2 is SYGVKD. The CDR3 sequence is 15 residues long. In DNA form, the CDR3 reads TGTGCCATCAGCCGAGGACAGGGGCTCTCGGATGAGCAGTTCTTC. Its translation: CAISRGQGLSDEQFF.

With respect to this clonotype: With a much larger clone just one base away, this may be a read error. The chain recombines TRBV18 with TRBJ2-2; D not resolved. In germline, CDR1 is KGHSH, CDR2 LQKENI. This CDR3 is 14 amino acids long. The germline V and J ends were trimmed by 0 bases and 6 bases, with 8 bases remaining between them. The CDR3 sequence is CASSPPEHAGELFF. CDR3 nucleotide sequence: TGTGCCAGCTCACCACCGGAACACGCCGGGGAGCTGTTTTTT.

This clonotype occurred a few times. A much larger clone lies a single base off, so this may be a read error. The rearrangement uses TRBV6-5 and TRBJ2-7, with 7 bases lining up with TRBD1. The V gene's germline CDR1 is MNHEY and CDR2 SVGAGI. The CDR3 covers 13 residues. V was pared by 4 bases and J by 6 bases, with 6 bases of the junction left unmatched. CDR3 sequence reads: CASSSSRQGEQYF. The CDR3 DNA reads TGTGCCAGCAGTTCCTCGCGACAGGGCGAGCAGTACTTC.

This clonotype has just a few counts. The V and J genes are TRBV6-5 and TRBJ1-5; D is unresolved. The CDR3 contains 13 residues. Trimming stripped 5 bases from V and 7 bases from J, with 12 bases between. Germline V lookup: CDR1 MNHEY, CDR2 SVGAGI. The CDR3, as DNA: TGTGCCAGCAGTCTCACGGGAGGGCAGCCCCAGCATTTT. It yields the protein CASSLTGGQPQHF.

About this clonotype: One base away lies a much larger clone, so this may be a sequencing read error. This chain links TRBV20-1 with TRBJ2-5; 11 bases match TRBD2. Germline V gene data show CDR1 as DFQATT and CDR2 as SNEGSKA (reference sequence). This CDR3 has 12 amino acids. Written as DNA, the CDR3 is TGCAGTGTTGTTAGCGGGGGGGAGACCCCGTACTTC. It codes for CSVVSGGETPYF.

CDR3 DNA: TGTGCCTGGAGCACCCTCCTGGGGGGCAATCAGCCCCAGCATTTT. Translated, it gives CAWSTLLGGNQPQHF. J is TRBJ1-5 and V is TRBV30; D is possibly TRBD1 (5 bases). Trimming took off 3 bases at V and 2 bases at J, with 14 bases between the two ends. This CDR3 has 15 amino acids. Germline CDR1 and CDR2: GTSNPN and SVGIG (reference sequence).

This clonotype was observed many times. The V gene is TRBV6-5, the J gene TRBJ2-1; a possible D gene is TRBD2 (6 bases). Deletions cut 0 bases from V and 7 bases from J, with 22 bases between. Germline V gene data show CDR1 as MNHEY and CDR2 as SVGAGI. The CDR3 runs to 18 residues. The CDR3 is CASSYSTKMEARGNEQFF. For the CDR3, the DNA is TGTGCCAGCAGTTACTCGACGAAAATGGAGGCCCGGGGGAATGAGCAGTTCTTC.

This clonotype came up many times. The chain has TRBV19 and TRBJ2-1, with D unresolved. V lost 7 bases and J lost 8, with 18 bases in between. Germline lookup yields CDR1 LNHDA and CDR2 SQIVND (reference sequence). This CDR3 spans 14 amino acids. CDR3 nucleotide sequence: TGTGCCAGTACAAGGCAGCAAGGCTTGGATGAGCAGTTCTTC. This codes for CASTRQQGLDEQFF. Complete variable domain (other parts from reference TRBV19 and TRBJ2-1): DGGITQSPKYLFRKEGQNVTLSCEQNLNHDAMYWYRQDPGQGLRLIYYSQIVNDFQKGDIAEGYSVSREKKESFPLTVTSAQKNPTAFYLCASTRQQGLDEQFFGPGTRLTVL.

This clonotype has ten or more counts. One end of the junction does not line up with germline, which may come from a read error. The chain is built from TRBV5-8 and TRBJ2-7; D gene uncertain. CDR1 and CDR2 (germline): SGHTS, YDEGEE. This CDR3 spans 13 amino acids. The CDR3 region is CASSLDVGHDEHF. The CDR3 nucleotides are TGTGCCAGCAGCTTGGATGTAGGGCACGACGAGCATTTC.

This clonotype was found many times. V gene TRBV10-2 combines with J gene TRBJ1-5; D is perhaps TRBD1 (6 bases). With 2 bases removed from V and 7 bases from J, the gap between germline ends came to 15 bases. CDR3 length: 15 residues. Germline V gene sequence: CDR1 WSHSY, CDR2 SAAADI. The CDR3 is CASSEQGISSQPQHF. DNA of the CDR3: TGCGCCAGCAGTGAGCAGGGGATCTCTTCCCAGCCCCAGCATTTT.

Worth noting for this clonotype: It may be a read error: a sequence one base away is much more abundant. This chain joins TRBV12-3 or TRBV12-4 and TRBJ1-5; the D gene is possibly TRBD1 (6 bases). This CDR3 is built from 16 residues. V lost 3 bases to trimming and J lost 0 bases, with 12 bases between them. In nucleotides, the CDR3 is TGTGCCAGCAGTTTCGGCGGGACATATAGCAATCAGCCCCAGCATTTT. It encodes CASSFGGTYSNQPQHF.

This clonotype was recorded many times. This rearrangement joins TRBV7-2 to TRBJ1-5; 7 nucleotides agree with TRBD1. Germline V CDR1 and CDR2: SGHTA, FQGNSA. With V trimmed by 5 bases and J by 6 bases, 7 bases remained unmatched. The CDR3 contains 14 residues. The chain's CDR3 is CASSPSTGSQPQHF. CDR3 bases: TGTGCCAGCAGCCCCTCGACAGGGTCTCAGCCCCAGCATTTT.

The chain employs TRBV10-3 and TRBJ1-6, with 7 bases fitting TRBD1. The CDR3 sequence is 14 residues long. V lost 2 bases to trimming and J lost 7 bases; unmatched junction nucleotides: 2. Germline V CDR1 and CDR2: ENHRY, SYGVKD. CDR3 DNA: TGTGCCATCAGTGAGGGACAGGAGAATTCACCCCTCCACTTT. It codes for CAISEGQENSPLHF.

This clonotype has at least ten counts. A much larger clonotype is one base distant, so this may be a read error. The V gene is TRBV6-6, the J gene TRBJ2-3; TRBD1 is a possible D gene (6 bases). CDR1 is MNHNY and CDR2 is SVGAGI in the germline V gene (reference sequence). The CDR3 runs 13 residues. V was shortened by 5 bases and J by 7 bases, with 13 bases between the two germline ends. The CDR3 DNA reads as TGTGCCAGCAGTCCAACAGGGCAGAATACGCAGTATTTT. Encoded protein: CASSPTGQNTQYF.